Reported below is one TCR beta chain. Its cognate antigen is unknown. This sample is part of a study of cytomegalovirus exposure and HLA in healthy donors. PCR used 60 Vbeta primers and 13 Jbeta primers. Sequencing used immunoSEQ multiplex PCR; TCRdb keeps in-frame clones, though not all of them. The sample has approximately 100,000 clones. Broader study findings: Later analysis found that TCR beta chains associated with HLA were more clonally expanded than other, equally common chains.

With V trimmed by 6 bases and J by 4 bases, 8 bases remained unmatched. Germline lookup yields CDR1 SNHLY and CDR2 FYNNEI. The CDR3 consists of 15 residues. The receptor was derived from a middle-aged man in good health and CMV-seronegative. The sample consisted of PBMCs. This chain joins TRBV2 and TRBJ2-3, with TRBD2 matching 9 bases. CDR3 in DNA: TGTGCCAGCAGAAGTAGCGGGGGACGTGCAGATACGCAGTATTTT. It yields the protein CASRSSGGRADTQYF.